This entry lists 7 T cell receptor beta chains sequenced from one sample in a study of blood T cell repertoires in COVID-19. TCRdb's copy holds only in-frame clones and misses some; the assay was immunoSEQ multiplex PCR. Of more than 200,000 clones in the sample, over 70% were seen once. The material sequenced was peripheral blood. The receptors were sampled from a woman over 75 with acute or convalescent COVID-19.

The V gene is TRBV5-5, the J gene TRBJ1-6, with TRBD1 matching over 9 bases. CDR1 SGHKS and CDR2 YYEKEE come from the germline V gene (reference sequence). V was clipped by 3 bases and J by 9 bases; unmatched bases: 16. The length of the CDR3 is 18 residues. The CDR3 DNA sequence: TGTGCCAGCAGCTCTTTTCCGGGACAGGGAGGTCGTATTTCACCCCTCCACTTT. It yields the protein CASSSFPGQGGRISPLHF.

This clone appeared a single time. A read error may produce the germline difference seen at one junction end. The chain is built from TRBV6-5 and TRBJ2-1; D perhaps matches TRBD1 (6 bases). The germline CDR1 and CDR2 sequences are MNHEY and SVGAGI. The CDR3 length is 13 residues. This CDR3 reads CASSNSGVTSQFF. CDR3 DNA sequence: TGTGCCAGCAGTAACTCAGGGGTTACGAGCCAGTTCTTC.

Remarks on this clone: Other DNA sequences in the sample encode the same CDR3. The rearrangement joins TRBV24-1 to TRBJ1-5, with 9 bases that match TRBD1. Unmatched junction bases numbered 4, after V lost 6 bases and J lost 2 bases. This CDR3 is built from 15 residues. Germline V gives CDR1 KGHDR, CDR2 SFDVKD. The DNA of the CDR3 is TGTGCCACCAGTCGTACAGGGGGCGGCAATCAGCCCCAGCATTTT. This translates into CATSRTGGGNQPQHF.

The CDR3 reads CASKAFGAEINYNEQFF. CDR3 bases: TGTGCCAGTAAGGCCTTTGGGGCGGAGATAAATTACAATGAGCAGTTCTTC. The chain combines TRBV19 with TRBJ2-1, with D perhaps matching TRBD1 (5 bases). V was clipped by 7 bases and J by 4 bases, with 23 bases between them. Germline V gene data show CDR1 as LNHDA and CDR2 as SQIVND (reference sequence). This CDR3 region has 17 residues.

This chain uses TRBV30 with TRBJ1-6; no firm D call. The V gene lost 4 bases and the J gene lost 3 bases, with 7 bases spanning the gap. The CDR3 covers 13 residues. The germline CDR1 and CDR2 sequences are GTSNPN and SVGIG (reference sequence). CDR3 sequence reads: CAWTRDYNSPLHF. Here the CDR3 DNA reads TGTGCCTGGACCCGGGACTATAATTCACCCCTCCACTTT.

In DNA, the CDR3 is TGTGCCAGCAGCTTAGGAGAAGGAGTGCTGGCCTACGAGCAGTACTTC. Residues: CASSLGEGVLAYEQYF. V gene TRBV7-8 combines with J gene TRBJ2-7, with D hard to call. In germline, CDR1 is SGHVS, CDR2 FQNEAQ. The CDR3 contains 16 residues. V was pared by 1 base and J by 2 bases, with 15 bases between.

In its sample, this clone was seen once. The V gene is TRBV7-9, the J gene TRBJ2-7; D call uncertain. Germline loops: CDR1 SEHNR, CDR2 FQNEAQ (reference sequence). Trimming shortened V by 2 bases and J by 2 bases, and 7 bases separated the two germline ends. CDR3 size: 13 residues. For the CDR3, the DNA is TGTGCCAGCAGCTTAATCCGGGCCTACGAGCAGTACTTC. This gives the protein CASSLIRAYEQYF.